The present T cell receptor beta chain was sequenced within a study of post-analysis software for immune sequencing data. Overall study results and limits: Normalized Chao1 diversity in multiple sclerosis patients fell significantly below that of controls. TRBV5-6, TRBV5-1 and TRBV20-1 were among five TRBV segments more frequent in patients than controls.

The CDR3 has 15 amino acids. V was pared by 2 bases and J by 2 bases, with 13 bases between. Germline V CDR1 and CDR2: MNHEY, SMNVEV (reference sequence). The library was made from cDNA and included unique molecular identifiers. TCRdb called the PCR reads again in MiXCR, with one record for every CDR3 protein. The sample contains 150,000 to 200,000 distinct CDR3 sequences, approximately 35% of which appear only once. A remark on this clonotype: Its specificity is unknown.

The sequence came from a girl aged 5-17 years with multiple sclerosis. The specimen comprised blood, sampled after autologous hematopoietic stem cell transplantation. The V gene is TRBV27, the J gene TRBJ2-7, with unresolved D. The DNA for the CDR3 is TGTGCCAGCAGTTTAAGGTTAAAACATGCCTACGAGCAGTACTTC. Its protein product is CASSLRLKHAYEQYF.